This T cell receptor beta chain derives from a study of beta chain features in type 1 diabetes. Across the whole study: Cell yields, age and gender were similar between patients and healthy donors. Analysis included 107,917,701 sorted cells drawn from all samples.

CD4+ cells of the naive, central memory, regulatory and stem cell-like memory types were sorted via CD45RO/CCR7/CD25/CD127/CD95/CD27. All of the isolated RNA was reverse transcribed, so expressed TCRB transcripts were sequenced. Profiling relied on immunoSEQ multiplex PCR, and the TCRdb table lists in-frame clones only, not all of them. The profile shows hundreds of thousands of clones, 7% to 9% of them singletons. With V trimmed by 2 bases and J by 7 bases, 10 bases remained unmatched. The CDR3 is 15 residues long. Germline CDR1 MNHEY, CDR2 SVGAGI. Material for sequencing was central memory CD4+ T cells from blood. The chain combines TRBV6-5 with TRBJ2-7; 8 nucleotides line up with TRBD1. This receptor was taken from a woman under 30 in good health. The CDR3 here is CASSYLWQGAKEQYF. The CDR3, as DNA: TGTGCCAGCAGTTACCTCTGGCAGGGGGCTAAGGAGCAGTACTTC.